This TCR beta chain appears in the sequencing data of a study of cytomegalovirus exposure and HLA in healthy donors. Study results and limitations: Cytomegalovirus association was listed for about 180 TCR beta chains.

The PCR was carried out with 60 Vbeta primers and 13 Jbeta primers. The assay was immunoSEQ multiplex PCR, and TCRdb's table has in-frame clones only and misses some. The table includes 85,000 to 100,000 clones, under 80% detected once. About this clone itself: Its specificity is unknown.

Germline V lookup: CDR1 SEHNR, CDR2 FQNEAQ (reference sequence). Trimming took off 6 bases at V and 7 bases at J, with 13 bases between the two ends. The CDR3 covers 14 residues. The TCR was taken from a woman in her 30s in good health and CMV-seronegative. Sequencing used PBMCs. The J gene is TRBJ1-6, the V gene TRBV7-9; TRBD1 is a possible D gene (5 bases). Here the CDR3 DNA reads TGTGCCAGCAGGACCGGAGGGGCCAATTCACCCCTCCACTTT. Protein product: CASRTGGANSPLHF.